The 5 T cell receptor beta chains below were found in one sample sequenced in a study of T-cell memory formation after mild COVID-19. TCRdb re-called the 5' RACE reads through MiXCR, storing one row per CDR3 protein. Of roughly 350,000 distinct CDR3 sequences in the sample, 12% to 15% were seen once. Specimen: PBMCs or a T cell subset sorted from them (not recorded which). These receptors were collected from a man younger than 30 who had mild COVID-19 (a few samples of this study predate the infection). Cell type and time point are not known.

This clonotype has just a few counts. The V and J genes are TRBV7-9 and TRBJ2-2, with TRBD1 as a possible D gene (5 bases). The CDR3 covers 13 residues. Germline CDR1 is SEHNR and CDR2 is FQNEAQ (reference sequence). V was trimmed by 0 bases and J by 6 bases, leaving 5 bases between them. The CDR3 nucleotides are TGTGCCAGCAGCTTAGCCAGGGCCGGGGAGCTGTTTTTT. Translation: CASSLARAGELFF.

This clonotype showed up just a few times. V usage is TRBV5-1 and J usage is TRBJ2-7, with 11 bases matching TRBD1. The germline gives CDR1 SGHRS, CDR2 YFSETQ. With 0 bases clipped from V and 6 bases from J, the junction kept 5 bases outside the gene matches. CDR3 length equals 15 residues. In DNA, the CDR3 is TGCGCCAGCAGCTTGGGGACAGGGGGCCAGATCGAGCAGTACTTC. Translation gives CASSLGTGGQIEQYF.

A few counts support this clonotype. This sequence joins TRBV5-4 and TRBJ2-2; D might be TRBD2 (5 bases). V was shortened by 7 bases and J by 1 base, with 8 bases between the two germline ends. The CDR3 runs to 13 residues. Per germline, CDR1 SGHNT and CDR2 YYREEE (reference sequence). In DNA, the CDR3 is TGTGCCAGCGCGGGCCAGAACACCGGGGAGCTGTTTTTT. Residues: CASAGQNTGELFF.

This clonotype was counted a few times. The chain has TRBV4-2 and TRBJ2-2; 10 bases are a match to TRBD2. Per germline, CDR1 LGHNA and CDR2 YNFKEQ. The ends lost 1 base at V and 3 bases at J; junction bases unmatched: 5. The CDR3 extends over 17 amino acids. CDR3 protein: CASSQGLAGVYTGELFF. CDR3 DNA sequence: TGTGCCAGCAGCCAAGGGCTAGCGGGGGTATACACCGGGGAGCTGTTTTTT.

The chain recombines TRBV2 with TRBJ2-3, with 9 bases aligning to TRBD1. This CDR3 has 14 amino acids. V lost 11 bases and J lost 2; bases outside the gene matches: 8. Germline CDR1 is SNHLY and CDR2 is FYNNEI. The CDR3 DNA sequence: TGTGCCTGGGTCCGGGACAGGGCCACAGATACGCAGTATTTT. This encodes CAWVRDRATDTQYF.